This TCR beta chain was identified during a study of molecular identifiers for immune sequencing clone quantification. Whole-study findings and limits: Clonotypes surpassing 20 RNA copies contained over 97% of effector molecules, versus under 1% in naive cells.

Libraries of naive CD8 cells were prepared from around 20,000 to 990,000 sorted cells using 10%, 30% or 50% RNA. The authors sorted naive CD8 T cells as CD8+CD4-CCR7+CD45RA+. Previously described methods and listed TCR primers were employed for the bulk TCR libraries. In TCRdb, the PCR reads were re-called with MiXCR into one record per CDR3 protein. The data show some 680,000 distinct CDR3 sequences, with 25% seen just once and about 0.84% held by the top ten. This CDR3 comprises 16 residues. Trimming took 9 bases from V and 2 from J, leaving 23 bases between them. The germline V gene encodes CDR1 LNHDA and CDR2 SQIVND (reference sequence). Of note for this clonotype: The antigen is not known.

V gene TRBV19 combines with J gene TRBJ2-7; D is ambiguous. The specimen sequenced was naive CD8+ T cells from blood, with Jurkat cell RNA spiked in. As for subset: FACS-sorted CD8+CD4-CCR7+CD45RA+ naive T cells. The origin of this receptor is a human donor in good health. Some libraries in this study had Jurkat cell RNA spiked in. CDR3 amino acids: CASLNGRRWPPYEQYF. The CDR3 bases are TGTGCCAGCTTGAACGGGCGAAGATGGCCCCCCTACGAGCAGTACTTC.